This is a list of T cell receptor beta chains from one sample in a study of control samples from healthy donors and cancer patients. Generated by immunoSEQ multiplex PCR, the TCRdb table keeps only in-frame clones and is missing some. The data show around 100,000 clones, with roughly 90% seen just once and around 2.8% held by the top ten. Sequencing used blood. The source is a human donor in good health. The donor label of this sample is uncertain. The CDR3 runs from the conserved cysteine through the conserved F or W. The order of the fields is CDR3 length, D gene, J gene, clone size, V gene, CDR3 protein, CDR3 DNA. A D gene is named only where the DNA matches it firmly. Where a row states a size, it is once, few, many or the class of an expanded clone; other rows omit it.

CDR3 length: 16; D gene: TRBD1; J gene: TRBJ2-3; clone size: -; V gene: TRBV19; CDR3 protein: CASSTQTGGGSDTQYF; CDR3 DNA: TGTGCCAGTAGTACGCAGACAGGGGGAGGTTCAGATACGCAGTATTTT
CDR3 length: 18; D gene: -; J gene: TRBJ2-1; clone size: once; V gene: TRBV7-2; CDR3 protein: CASSFRGVGSLAFNEQFF; CDR3 DNA: TGTGCCAGCAGCTTTAGGGGGGTTGGGTCTCTTGCTTTCAATGAGCAGTTCTTC
CDR3 length: 13; D gene: TRBD1; J gene: TRBJ2-5; clone size: -; V gene: TRBV29-1; CDR3 protein: CSVEGQGPETQYF; CDR3 DNA: TGCAGCGTTGAGGGACAGGGCCCCGAGACCCAGTACTTC
CDR3 length: 14; D gene: TRBD2; J gene: TRBJ2-5; clone size: -; V gene: TRBV19; CDR3 protein: CASRPGGPVETQYF; CDR3 DNA: TGTGCCAGTAGACCGGGGGGGCCGGTGGAGACCCAGTACTTC
CDR3 length: 13; D gene: TRBD1; J gene: TRBJ1-1; clone size: -; V gene: TRBV7-2; CDR3 protein: CASRPNRGSEAFF; CDR3 DNA: TGTGCCAGCAGGCCCAACAGGGGGAGTGAAGCTTTCTTT
CDR3 length: 15; D gene: TRBD2; J gene: TRBJ2-7; clone size: -; V gene: TRBV5-1; CDR3 protein: CASSSESGGAYEQYF; CDR3 DNA: TGCGCCAGCAGCAGTGAGAGCGGGGGCGCCTACGAGCAGTACTTC
CDR3 length: 14; D gene: TRBD2; J gene: TRBJ2-2; clone size: few; V gene: TRBV24-1; CDR3 protein: CATNGGGEAGELFF; CDR3 DNA: TGTGCCACCAACGGCGGGGGGGAAGCCGGGGAGCTGTTTTTT
CDR3 length: 17; D gene: TRBD2; J gene: TRBJ2-1; clone size: -; V gene: TRBV6-1; CDR3 protein: CASSESLSGGARDEQFF; CDR3 DNA: TGTGCCAGCAGTGAAAGCCTCAGCGGGGGGGCCAGGGATGAGCAGTTCTTC
CDR3 length: 15; D gene: -; J gene: TRBJ2-3; clone size: -; V gene: TRBV11-2; CDR3 protein: CAGSLYNLGADTQYF; CDR3 DNA: TGTGCCGGCAGCTTATATAACCTAGGGGCAGATACGCAGTATTTT
CDR3 length: 16; D gene: TRBD1; J gene: TRBJ1-5; clone size: -; V gene: TRBV2; CDR3 protein: CASKRDRAAGNQPQHF; CDR3 DNA: TGTGCCAGCAAAAGGGACAGGGCGGCAGGCAATCAGCCCCAGCATTTT
CDR3 length: 15; D gene: -; J gene: TRBJ1-6; clone size: -; V gene: TRBV30; CDR3 protein: CAWGGRSSYNSPLHF; CDR3 DNA: TGTGCCTGGGGTGGACGGAGCTCCTATAATTCACCCCTCCACTTT